This TCR beta chain was identified in a study of shared clonotypes between healthy human individuals. Study-wide points: Clonotype sharing among donors was expected to depend on sequencing depth.

This CDR3 has 12 residues. The germline V and J ends were trimmed by 8 bases and 0 bases, with 7 bases remaining between them. The germline gives CDR1 MDHEN, CDR2 SYDVKM. In regard to this clone: Its antigen is not known.

This was a deep-level run. Profiling relied on immunoSEQ multiplex PCR, and the TCRdb table lists in-frame clones only, not all of them. The repertoire holds fewer than 1.4 million clones, with roughly 74% as singletons. The sample was memory CD4+ T cells from PBMCs. The subset: CD45RA-negative fraction. This chain connects TRBV28 to TRBJ2-5, with D hard to call. This clonotype was sampled from a man aged 18 to 29 in good health. Some clones in this sample may be carry-over from other donors' samples. The CDR3 protein is CASSDYQETQYF. The CDR3 DNA is TGTGCCAGCTCCGACTACCAAGAGACCCAGTACTTC.